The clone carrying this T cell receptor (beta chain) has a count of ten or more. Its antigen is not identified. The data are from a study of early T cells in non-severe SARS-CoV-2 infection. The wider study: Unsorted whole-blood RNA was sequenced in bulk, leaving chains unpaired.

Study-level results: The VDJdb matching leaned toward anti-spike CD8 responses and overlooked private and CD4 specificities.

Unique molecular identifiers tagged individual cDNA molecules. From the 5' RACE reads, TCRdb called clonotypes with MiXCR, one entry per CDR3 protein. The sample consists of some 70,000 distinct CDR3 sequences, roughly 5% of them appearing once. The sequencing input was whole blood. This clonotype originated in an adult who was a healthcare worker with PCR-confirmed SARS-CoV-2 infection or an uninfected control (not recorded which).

The CDR3 DNA reads TGCAGCTCGGGGGCGTCCTACCTGGATGAGCAGTTCTTC. It yields the protein CSSGASYLDEQFF. The rearrangement uses TRBV29-1 and TRBJ2-1, with D perhaps TRBD1 or TRBD2 (6 bases each). Per the germline V gene, CDR1 is SQVTM and CDR2 is ANQGSEA. This CDR3 contains 13 residues. Trimming cost V 8 bases and J 8 bases, with 19 bases left between them.